The 16 T cell receptor beta chains below all came from one sample that was sequenced in a study of prognosis after radiotherapy for stage I lung cancer. Multiplex PCR in two rounds served to amplify TCR beta CDR3 from genomic DNA. With primers specific to each TRBV and TRBJ gene, the first-round PCR was performed. TCRdb re-derived calls from the multiplex PCR reads in MiXCR, one entry per CDR3 protein. This table has fewer than 20,000 distinct CDR3 sequences, about 44% appearing once. Source: PBMCs, taken before or after stereotactic body radiation therapy (not recorded which). The receptors were gathered from a donor of 50 years or more with non-small cell lung cancer.

The CDR3 DNA sequence: TGTGCCTCGACACCGGGACTGACTAATTCACCCCTCCACTTT. It codes for CASTPGLTNSPLHF. The chain combines TRBV30 with TRBJ1-6; a weak D match, TRBD1 (5 bases). Germline V gives CDR1 GTSNPN, CDR2 SVGIG (reference sequence). The CDR3 extends over 14 amino acids. Trimming shortened V by 7 bases and J by 6 bases, and 16 bases separated the two germline ends.

In its sample, this clonotype was seen many times. The chain employs TRBV29-1 and TRBJ1-1; 9 bases agree with TRBD1. This CDR3 is 13 amino acids long. Germline trimming cut 6 bases from V and 4 bases from J; bases unmatched to any gene: 6. CDR1 SQVTM and CDR2 ANQGSEA come from the germline V gene. The DNA of the CDR3 is TGCAGCGTCGGACAGGGGACCTCCACTGAAGCTTTCTTT. Amino acids: CSVGQGTSTEAFF. The full variable domain, in which reference TRBV29-1 and TRBJ1-1 provide the parts outside the CDR3, is SAVISQKPSRDICQRGTSLTIQCQVDSQVTMMFWYRQQPGQSLTLIATANQGSEATYESGFVIDKFPISRPNLTFSTLTVSNMSPEDSSIYLCSVGQGTSTEAFFGQGTRLTVV.

The sample holds many counts of this clonotype. CDR3 DNA: TGCAGTGCTAGGCAGGGGGGAGATACGCAGTATTTT. Translated: CSARQGGDTQYF. This chain joins TRBV20-1 and TRBJ2-3, with a tentative D call TRBD1 (7 bases). Germline CDR1 reads DFQATT; CDR2 reads SNEGSKA (reference sequence). The CDR3 contains 12 residues. The V end was cut by 3 bases, the J end by 5 bases, with 9 bases between.

This clonotype was counted many times. A clone one base away is much larger, so this may be a read error. The J gene is TRBJ2-7, the V gene TRBV12-3 or TRBV12-4; 12 nucleotides agree with TRBD2. V gave up 6 bases and J gave up 4 bases; unmatched junction bases: 4. There are 14 residues in the CDR3. In nucleotides, the CDR3 is TGTGCCAGCAGACTAGCGGGAGGCCCATACGAGCAGTACTTC. This codes for CASRLAGGPYEQYF.

Many counts were recorded for this clonotype. The J gene is TRBJ1-2, the V gene TRBV20-1, with D possibly being TRBD1 (6 bases). Germline CDR1 and CDR2: DFQATT and SNEGSKA (reference sequence). Trimming took 3 bases from V and 4 from J, leaving 9 bases between them. The CDR3 is 12 amino acids. CDR3: CSASAGAYGYTF. The DNA of the CDR3 is TGCAGTGCTAGCGCAGGGGCCTATGGCTACACCTTC.

Details on this clonotype: This likely stems from a read error, as it lies one base from a far larger clone. This chain joins TRBV19 and TRBJ2-1; D ambiguous. This CDR3 spans 13 amino acids. V shed 4 bases and J shed 10 bases, with 14 bases lying between them. Germline lookup yields CDR1 LNHDA and CDR2 SQIVND (reference sequence). CDR3 nucleotide sequence: TGTGCCAGTAGTACCCGCGCGTTCTACGAGCAGTTCTTC. It translates to CASSTRAFYEQFF.

This clonotype was counted only a few times. The chain couples TRBV6-5 to TRBJ1-2, with 7 nucleotides matching TRBD1. The V gene end was trimmed by 4 bases and the J gene end by 4 bases; junction bases not matched to a gene: 6. The germline CDR1 and CDR2 sequences are MNHEY and SVGAGI. The CDR3 sequence is 14 residues long. CDR3 sequence reads: CASSSGQSLYGYTF. CDR3 nucleotides: TGTGCCAGCAGTTCGGGACAGTCCCTCTATGGCTACACCTTC.

This chain connects TRBV20-1 to TRBJ2-3, with D perhaps given as TRBD1 or TRBD2 (5 bases each). CDR3 length equals 15 residues. The V gene's germline CDR1 is DFQATT and CDR2 SNEGSKA (reference sequence). The V gene lost 4 bases and the J gene lost 0 bases, with 14 bases spanning the gap. The CDR3 protein is CSAKGTPDSTDTQYF. The CDR3 DNA sequence: TGCAGTGCTAAAGGGACGCCGGATAGCACAGATACGCAGTATTTT.

This clonotype has a single count. The chain has TRBV6-5 and TRBJ2-7, with 7 bases that match TRBD2. Germline CDR1 reads MNHEY; CDR2 reads SVGAGI. Unmatched junction bases numbered 5, after V lost 2 bases and J lost 4 bases. This CDR3 has 14 residues. The CDR3 is CASSYTSAKYEQYF. The CDR3 nucleotides read TGTGCCAGCAGTTACACTAGCGCGAAGTACGAGCAGTACTTC.

This clonotype showed up many times. The rearrangement joins TRBV7-2 to TRBJ2-2; 10 bases map to TRBD2. J was trimmed by 3 bases and V by 1 base; bases with no gene match: 2. The CDR3 sequence is 16 residues long. Looked up from germline, CDR1 is SGHTA and CDR2 is FQGNSA. CDR3 sequence: CASSLESGRDTGELFF. Written as DNA, the CDR3 is TGTGCCAGCAGCTTAGAGAGCGGGAGGGACACCGGGGAGCTGTTTTTT.

The chain employs TRBV12-3 or TRBV12-4 and TRBJ2-3, with 7 bases lining up with TRBD2. The CDR3 covers 15 residues. J gave up 0 bases and V 1 base, and 1 base lay outside the gene matches. CDR3 nucleotide sequence: TGTGCCAGCAGTTTAGGACTAGCTAGCACAGATACGCAGTATTTT. Protein product: CASSLGLASTDTQYF.

The chain carries TRBV20-1 and TRBJ2-2, with D tentatively TRBD1 (6 bases). The germline gives CDR1 DFQATT, CDR2 SNEGSKA (reference sequence). V was clipped by 0 bases and J by 0 bases, with 14 bases between them. This CDR3 contains 17 residues. DNA of the CDR3: TGCAGTGCTAGAGATGTTGGGGGCAGTGCGAACACCGGGGAGCTGTTTTTT. Amino acids: CSARDVGGSANTGELFF.

The rearrangement joins TRBV28 to TRBJ1-5; 8 bases match TRBD1. Trimming removed 6 bases from V and 5 bases from J; junction bases left unmatched: 12. The V gene's germline CDR1 is MDHEN and CDR2 SYDVKM. The CDR3 has 16 amino acids. In DNA, the CDR3 is TGTGCCAGCAGGCACCGGGGCTCAGGGGGCCATCAGCCCCAGCATTTT. Translating it yields CASRHRGSGGHQPQHF.

This clonotype showed up just once. The rearrangement joins TRBV20-1 to TRBJ2-7, with D perhaps given as TRBD1 or TRBD2 (5 bases each). The V end lost 3 bases, the J end lost 2 bases, and 14 bases lay between the germline ends. CDR3 length equals 14 residues. CDR1 and CDR2 from the germline V gene are DFQATT and SNEGSKA (reference sequence). The CDR3 spells CSASGVRETYEQYF. The DNA for the CDR3 is TGCAGTGCTAGCGGGGTCAGGGAGACCTACGAGCAGTACTTC.

This clonotype ranks as medium-sized. This chain links TRBV11-3 with TRBJ2-1, with 13 bases aligning to TRBD2. Germline V lookup: CDR1 SGHNT, CDR2 YENEEA. Trimming took 3 bases from V and 2 from J; bases not matched to a gene: 10. The CDR3 has 19 residues. The CDR3: CASSLGTSGRANAYNEQFF. The CDR3 nucleotides are TGTGCCAGCAGCTTGGGAACTAGCGGGAGGGCAAATGCCTACAATGAGCAGTTCTTC.

This clonotype was seen repeatedly, ten times or more. V and J are TRBV5-1 and TRBJ2-3; the D is unclear. The germline CDR1 and CDR2 sequences are SGHRS and YFSETQ. Between the trimmed V and J ends, which lost 5 bases and 0 bases, there was a span of 4 bases. This CDR3 region has 12 residues. The CDR3 coding sequence is TGCGCCAGCAGGCCTAGCACAGATACGCAGTATTTT. It codes for CASRPSTDTQYF.